A selection of T cell receptor beta chains follows, all from one sample in a study of blood T cells in healthy people across ages. TCRdb reprocessed the 5' RACE reads with MiXCR, giving one entry per CDR3 protein. The repertoire holds approximately 800,000 distinct CDR3 sequences, with 58% as singletons. The sample taken for sequencing was blood. The receptors were sampled from a man in his thirties or forties in good health. Both conserved end residues are part of each CDR3. Fields, in order: clone size, J gene, V gene, D gene, CDR3 DNA, CDR3 protein. The D gene is left open where the match is weak. Size is stated for part of the rows, as once, few or many counts, or as a class when the clone is expanded.

>few|TRBJ2-5|TRBV20-1|.
TGCAGTGCTAACGCGGGCCATGGAGAGACCCAGTACTTC
CSANAGHGETQYF
>few|TRBJ2-5|TRBV7-2|.
TGTGCCAGCAGCTTAGATCTGGGTTTGGACCCACCTAGGACCCAGTACTTC
CASSLDLGLDPPRTQYF
>.|TRBJ2-4|TRBV11-3|.
TGTGCCAGCAGCACCCCTACAGGGGCCAAAAACATTCAGTACTTC
CASSTPTGAKNIQYF
>.|TRBJ2-1|TRBV27|TRBD2
TGTGCCAGCAACTCCCGGACTAGCGGGAGCGATGAGCAGTTCTTC
CASNSRTSGSDEQFF
>.|TRBJ1-2|TRBV28|.
TGTGCCAGCAGCCGACAGTCCTCTTACTATGGCTACACCTTC
CASSRQSSYYGYTF
>.|TRBJ1-5|TRBV28|.
TGTGCCAGCAAAGGGACTGATAGCAATCAGCCCCAGCATTTT
CASKGTDSNQPQHF
>.|TRBJ2-1|TRBV5-1|.
TGCGCCAGCAGCTTTGCAGGCGGGGAACCCTACAATGAGCAGTTCTTC
CASSFAGGEPYNEQFF
>.|TRBJ2-1|TRBV5-1|TRBD1
TGCGCCAGCAGCGTGGGGGACAGCCTCGATGAGCAGTTCTTC
CASSVGDSLDEQFF
>few|TRBJ2-1|TRBV24-1|.
TGTGCCACCAGTGATTTGCTGGGGAGTGGCAATGAGCAGTTCTTC
CATSDLLGSGNEQFF
>few|TRBJ2-5|TRBV20-1|.
TGCAGTGCTGTCCCCACAGGGAATAGAGAGACCCAGTACTTC
CSAVPTGNRETQYF
>.|TRBJ1-5|TRBV12-3/TRBV12-4|.
TGTGCCAGCTGCAATACCGGGGCTAGCAATCAGCCCCAGCATTTT
CASCNTGASNQPQHF
>.|TRBJ1-1|TRBV6-5|.
TGTGCCAGCCACCGGAAGGAGGCAGCTTTCTTT
CASHRKEAAFF
>.|TRBJ2-1|TRBV7-2|.
TGTGCCAGCAGCTTAGCGGCAGGACACGGCAATGAGCAGTTCTTC
CASSLAAGHGNEQFF
>.|TRBJ1-1|TRBV5-6|.
TGTGCCAGCAGCTCACCCGGACTGACCTGGGATACTGAAGCTTTCTTT
CASSSPGLTWDTEAFF
>.|TRBJ1-2|TRBV20-1|TRBD1
TGCAGTGCTAGGGGTTTGGTGGGACAGGGGGCGGACTATGGCTACACCTTC
CSARGLVGQGADYGYTF
>few|TRBJ2-3|TRBV28|.
TGTGCCAGCATGCCACGTGCAGTCCGCACACGAGATACGCAGTATTTT
CASMPRAVRTRDTQYF
>few|TRBJ2-5|TRBV28|TRBD1
TGTGCCAGCAGTCCGGGGACAGGGGATGAGACCCAGTACTTC
CASSPGTGDETQYF
>few|TRBJ2-3|TRBV4-2|TRBD2
TGTGCCAGCAGCCAAGATGCGCGACTAGCGGGAGGAGATACGCAGTATTTT
CASSQDARLAGGDTQYF
>few|TRBJ1-4|TRBV5-5|.
TGTGCCAGCAGTTCGACACAGGGCAGGAGTGAAAAACTGTTTTTT
CASSSTQGRSEKLFF
>.|TRBJ2-5|TRBV20-1|.
TGCAGTGCTAGAGGGATGAGGGAGTTAATTGGCGAGACCCAGTACTTC
CSARGMRELIGETQYF
>.|TRBJ2-3|TRBV6-6|.
TGTGCCACCAAAAATGAAAGGGGGGCTTCTAGCACAGATACGCAGTATTTT
CATKNERGASSTDTQYF